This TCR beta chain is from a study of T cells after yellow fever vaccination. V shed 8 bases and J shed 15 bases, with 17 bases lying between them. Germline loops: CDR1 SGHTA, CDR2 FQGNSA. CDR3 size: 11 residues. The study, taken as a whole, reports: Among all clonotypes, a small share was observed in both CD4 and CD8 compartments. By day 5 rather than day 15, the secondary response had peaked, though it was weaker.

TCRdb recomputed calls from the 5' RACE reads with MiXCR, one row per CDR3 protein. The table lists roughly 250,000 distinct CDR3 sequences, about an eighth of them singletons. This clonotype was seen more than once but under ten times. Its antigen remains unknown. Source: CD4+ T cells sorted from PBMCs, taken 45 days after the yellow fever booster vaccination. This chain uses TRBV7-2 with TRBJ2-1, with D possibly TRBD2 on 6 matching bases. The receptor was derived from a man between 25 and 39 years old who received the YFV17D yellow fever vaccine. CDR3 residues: CASPGGLPLFF. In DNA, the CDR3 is TGTGCCAGCCCCGGGGGACTCCCGTTGTTCTTC.